This T cell receptor beta chain was sequenced during a study of cytomegalovirus exposure and HLA in healthy donors. As for the study in general: About 200 million T cells yielded 90 million to 130 million unique TCR beta sequences in earlier analysis. Study-level points and caveats: As a later analysis showed, a missense DCLRE1C variant was linked to trimming of TCR beta V- and J-genes. Apparent HLA restriction characterized most CMV-associated TCR beta chains in a later analysis. In all likelihood, a cluster of highly shared sequence variants was a sequencing artifact.

CDR3 length equals 17 residues. Germline assignment: CDR1 SGHNT and CDR2 YYREEE (reference sequence). A word on this clone: What it binds is unknown. At one of its ends the junction is not consistent with the germline gene, which may arise from a read error. The sample has other DNA sequences that encode this CDR3 too.

In the PCR, 60 Vbeta and 13 Jbeta primers were used. Profiling relied on immunoSEQ multiplex PCR, and the TCRdb table lists in-frame clones only, not all of them. The sample lists more than 85,000 clones; under 80% were seen once. The sequence was obtained from a boy between 10 and 17 years old in good health and CMV-seronegative. This chain uses TRBV5-4 with TRBJ2-2; TRBD1 matches at 9 bases. Sequences were obtained from PBMCs. CDR3: CASSPRGQGLNTGELFF. The CDR3 nucleotides are TGCGCCAGCAGCCCCCGTGGACAGGGGCTGAACACCGGGGAGCTGTTTTTT.